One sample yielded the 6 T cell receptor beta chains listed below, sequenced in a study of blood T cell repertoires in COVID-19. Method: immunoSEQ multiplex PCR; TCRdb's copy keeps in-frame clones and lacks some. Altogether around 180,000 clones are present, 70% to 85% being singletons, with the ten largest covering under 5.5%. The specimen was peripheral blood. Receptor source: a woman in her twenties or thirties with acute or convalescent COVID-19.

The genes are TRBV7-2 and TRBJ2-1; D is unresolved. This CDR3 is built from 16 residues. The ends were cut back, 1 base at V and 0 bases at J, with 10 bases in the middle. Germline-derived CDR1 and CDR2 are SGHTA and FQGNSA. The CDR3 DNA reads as TGTGCCAGCAGCTTAGATGGCTCTAGCTCCTACAATGAGCAGTTCTTC. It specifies CASSLDGSSSYNEQFF.

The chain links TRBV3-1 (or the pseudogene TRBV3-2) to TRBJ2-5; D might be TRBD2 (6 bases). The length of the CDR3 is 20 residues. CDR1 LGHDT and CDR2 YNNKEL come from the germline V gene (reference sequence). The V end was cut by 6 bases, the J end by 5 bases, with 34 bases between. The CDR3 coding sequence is TGTGCCAGCAGTTTTGGGACGGGAGTAGCGGTTAGTAAATTTTCGGAGACCCAGTACTTC. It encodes CASSFGTGVAVSKFSETQYF.

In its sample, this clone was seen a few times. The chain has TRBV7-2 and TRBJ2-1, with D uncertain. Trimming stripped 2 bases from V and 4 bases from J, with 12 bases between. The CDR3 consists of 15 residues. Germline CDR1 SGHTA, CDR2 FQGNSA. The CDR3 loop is CASSLHSSPYNEQFF. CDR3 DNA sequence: TGTGCCAGCAGCTTACACTCTTCCCCTTACAATGAGCAGTTCTTC.

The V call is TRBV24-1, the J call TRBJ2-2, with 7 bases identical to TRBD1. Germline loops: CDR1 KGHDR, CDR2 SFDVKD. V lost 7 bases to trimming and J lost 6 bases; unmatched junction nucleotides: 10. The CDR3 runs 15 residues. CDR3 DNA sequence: TGTGCCACCAGACCAGGGGGTCCATTTGCCGGGGAGCTGTTTTTT. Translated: CATRPGGPFAGELFF.

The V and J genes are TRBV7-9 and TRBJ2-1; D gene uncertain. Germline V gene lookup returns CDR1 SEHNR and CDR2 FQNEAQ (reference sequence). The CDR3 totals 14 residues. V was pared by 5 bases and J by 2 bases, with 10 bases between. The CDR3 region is CASSPTTTYNEQFF. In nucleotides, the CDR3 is TGTGCCAGCAGCCCAACTACGACCTACAATGAGCAGTTCTTC.

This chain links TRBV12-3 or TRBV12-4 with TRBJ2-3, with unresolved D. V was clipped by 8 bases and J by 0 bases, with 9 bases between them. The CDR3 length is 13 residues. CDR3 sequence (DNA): TGTGCCAGCGGGCCCCCCAGCACAGATACGCAGTATTTT. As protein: CASGPPSTDTQYF.